This entry lists 3 T cell receptor beta chains sequenced from one sample in a study of T-cell reconstitution after alpha-beta-depleted transplantation in children. Preparation of the TCRbeta library used unique molecular identifiers. MiXCR, applied by TCRdb to the PCR reads, yields one record per CDR3 protein. The sample contains about 500,000 distinct CDR3 sequences, approximately 30% of which appear only once. The starting material was PBMCs from the stem cell graft donor, obtained from the stem cell graft. Source of these receptors: a human donor who donated a stem cell graft to a child with aplastic anemia.

The sample holds a few counts of this clonotype. V gene TRBV7-2 combines with J gene TRBJ2-7; 12 nucleotides align to TRBD2. The germline V gene has CDR1 SGHTA and CDR2 FQGNSA. This CDR3 region has 16 residues. Trimming at V came to 3 bases and at J to 2 bases, leaving 5 bases not matched to a gene. The CDR3 coding sequence is TGTGCCAGCAGCTTGGGGACTAGCGGGCCTCCCTACGAGCAGTACGTC. It codes for CASSLGTSGPPYEQYV.

J is TRBJ1-1 and V is TRBV29-1, with D uncertain. Germline V gene lookup returns CDR1 SQVTM and CDR2 ANQGSEA. There are 12 residues in the CDR3. The ends were cut back, 4 bases at V and 2 bases at J, with 8 bases in the middle. The CDR3 loop reads CSVGGGNTEAFF. The DNA for the CDR3 is TGCAGCGTTGGGGGTGGCAACACTGAAGCTTTCTTT. Full variable domain (rest looked up from reference TRBV29-1 and TRBJ1-1): SAVISQKPSRDICQRGTSLTIQCQVDSQVTMMFWYRQQPGQSLTLIATANQGSEATYESGFVIDKFPISRPNLTFSTLTVSNMSPEDSSIYLCSVGGGNTEAFFGQGTRLTVV.

This clonotype showed up just once. The chain uses TRBV5-4 and TRBJ2-5, with 9 nucleotides matching TRBD1. Germline assignment: CDR1 SGHNT and CDR2 YYREEE (reference sequence). The CDR3 loop spans 16 amino acids. Unmatched junction bases numbered 4, after V lost 0 bases and J lost 1 base. The CDR3 region has the DNA TGTGCCAGCAGCTTGGGGCCGGGACAGGGCCAAGAGACCCAGTACTTC. It specifies CASSLGPGQGQETQYF.